A single count supports the clone carrying this T cell receptor beta chain. What it binds is unknown. The table came from immunoSEQ multiplex PCR; TCRdb's copy has only in-frame clones and leaves some out. The table has 150,000 to 200,000 clones, around 88% seen once. Germline trimming cut 1 base from V and 7 bases from J; bases unmatched to any gene: 13. Germline-derived CDR1 and CDR2 are SGHDN and FVKESK. This CDR3 comprises 17 residues. These data originate in a study of Ad26.COV2.S vaccination and SARS-CoV-2 variants. The study, taken as a whole, reports: Vaccine recipients surpassed placebo recipients in spike-specific TCR breadth. Estimates derived from TCR breadth and depth analyses may have underestimated total T cell responses. Responses of spike-specific T cells (both CD8+ and CD4+) reportedly showed substantial breadth after vaccination.

The chain is built from TRBV14 and TRBJ2-1; 7 nucleotides line up with TRBD1. The receptor was isolated from a human donor who had recovered from COVID-19. Source: peripheral blood, taken after recovery from COVID-19. This CDR3 is CASSQGNRQGFRNEQFF. For the CDR3, the DNA is TGTGCCAGCAGCCAAGGTAACAGACAGGGCTTTAGGAATGAGCAGTTCTTC.